The entry that follows covers one T cell receptor (beta chain) sequence. It has no known antigen specificity. No base qualities exist here, and no much larger clone lies one base off it. This entry comes from a study of blood T cell repertoires in COVID-19 (dated by TCRdb to about 2020). For the study in its entirety: The collaborator samples originated in the United States, Italy and Spain and spanned the acute and convalescent phases of COVID-19. The prospective study material was composed of cDNA or gDNA derived from T cells, B-cell-depleted T cells, or PBMCs. Deeply sampled blood TCRbeta repertoires from subjects exposed to, actively infected with, or recovered from COVID-19 were included in the dataset. The repertoires were released in a freely available public database intended as a resource for research on the immune response to SARS-CoV-2. The samples were drawn from the first 160 participants of the ongoing ImmuneRACE study and from under 1,500 subjects provided by 6 global collaborators. Nearly every sample came with metadata listing a de-identified subject ID, COVID-19 status, age in years and sex. Where HLA class I and class II types were available, the types were taken from metadata supplied by the sample provider, not from assay-based typing. What the study reported, not specific to this receptor: The quantity of clinical and demographic metadata differed by source and by participant and was supplied without curation.

TCRbeta CDR3 regions were amplified from genomic DNA using the immunoSEQ Assay, a bias-controlled multiplex PCR. The study's own analysis went as follows. Within the assay, amplification of reference gene primers was used to estimate how many nucleated cells each sample contained. Sequence reads were collapsed and filtered to measure the absolute abundance of every unique TCRbeta CDR3 rearrangement. For each sample, productive Simpson clonality was calculated by taking the square root of Simpson's diversity index across productive rearrangements. The table was pulled from immuneACCESS by TCRdb, which kept in-frame rearrangements only. Such tables lose some clones; where checked, under half of the loss comes from unresolved V genes, and the rest has no known cause. The DNA was the basis for D and trimming; V, J and clone size are from that table. Within this sample are under 75,000 clones, with more than 60% of them counted one time only. Less than 6% of the sample comes from the top ten.

CDR3 length: 15 amino acids, cysteine to phenylalanine. Left in the record is the CDR3 DNA by itself, 45 bases read in frame from the first base. In the germline V gene (reference sequence), CDR1 corresponds to LNHDA and CDR2 to SQIVND. V is cut back by 3 bases and J by 8 bases, with 5 bases in the junction unmatched. Whole blood was collected in K2EDTA tubes by collaborating institutions according to the institutions' own protocols. For TCRbeta analysis, collaborators shipped samples in one of three forms: frozen whole blood, isolated PBMCs, or DNA extracted from either of those sample types. The sequenced material came from peripheral blood. The sequence links TRBV19 to TRBJ2-3; 13 central nucleotides agree with TRBD2. The sequence derives from a woman aged 65 to 85 with acute or convalescent COVID-19. The CDR3 region reads CASSIHTSGGATQYF. DNA sequence: TGTGCCAGTAGTATCCATACTAGCGGGGGGGCTACGCAGTATTTT. With the rest looked up from the reference TRBV19 and TRBJ2-3 genes rather than sequenced, the full variable domain is DGGITQSPKYLFRKEGQNVTLSCEQNLNHDAMYWYRQDPGQGLRLIYYSQIVNDFQKGDIAEGYSVSREKKESFPLTVTSAQKNPTAFYLCASSIHTSGGATQYFGPGTRLTVL.